One sample yielded the 32 T cell receptor beta chains listed below, sequenced in a study of cytomegalovirus exposure and HLA in healthy donors. Primers for the PCR totalled 60 Vbeta and 13 Jbeta. The protocol was immunoSEQ multiplex PCR, while the TCRdb copy is restricted to in-frame clones and leaves out a portion. This sample has 150,000 or so clones, with approximately 80% found just once. Sequencing was done on a sample of PBMCs. The receptors shown here come from a woman aged 40 to 50 in good health and CMV-seronegative.

This sequence joins TRBV5-1 and TRBJ2-5, with D perhaps matching TRBD2 (6 bases). The length of the CDR3 is 14 residues. The germline gives CDR1 SGHRS, CDR2 YFSETQ. Trimming stripped 0 bases from V and 7 bases from J, with 13 bases between. The CDR3 loop reads CASSLEGARGTQYF. The CDR3 DNA follows: TGCGCCAGCAGCTTGGAAGGGGCGCGGGGGACCCAGTACTTC. Full variable domain (remainder filled in from reference TRBV5-1 and TRBJ2-5): KAGVTQTPRYLIKTRGQQVTLSCSPISGHRSVSWYQQTPGQGLQFLFEYFSETQRNKGNFPGRFSGRQFSNSRSEMNVSTLELGDSALYLCASSLEGARGTQYFGPGTRLLVL.

DNA for the CDR3: TGTGTCACCGGGACTAGCGGGATCGTCAATGAGCAGTTCTTC. Its translation is CVTGTSGIVNEQFF. The rearrangement joins TRBV28 to TRBJ2-1; 13 positions agree with TRBD2. CDR1 and CDR2 from the germline V gene are MDHEN and SYDVKM. The CDR3 runs 14 residues.

This clone showed up just a few times. The V gene is TRBV4-1, the J gene TRBJ1-1; D gene unclear. The germline V gene has CDR1 MGHRA and CDR2 YSYEKL. Trimming stripped 1 base from V and 5 bases from J, with 11 bases between. There are 14 residues in the CDR3. The CDR3 loop reads CASSQVTAGTEAFF. CDR3 DNA: TGCGCCAGCAGCCAAGTTACGGCGGGAACTGAAGCTTTCTTT.

This rearrangement joins TRBV28 to TRBJ1-5; no firm D call. The V gene lost 7 bases and the J gene lost 2 bases, with 6 bases spanning the gap. From germline, CDR1 is MDHEN and CDR2 SYDVKM. The CDR3 runs 12 residues. The CDR3 here is CASNRGNQPQHF. Here the CDR3 DNA reads TGTGCCAGCAACCGGGGCAATCAGCCCCAGCATTTT.

The chain links TRBV29-1 to TRBJ2-1; 8 nucleotides line up with TRBD2. The CDR3 length is 10 residues. Trimming at V came to 7 bases and at J to 15 bases, leaving 8 bases not matched to a gene. Per the germline V gene, CDR1 is SQVTM and CDR2 is ANQGSEA. This chain's CDR3 is CSGLREGLFF. DNA of the CDR3: TGCAGCGGGCTACGGGAGGGCCTGTTCTTC.

V gene TRBV5-1 combines with J gene TRBJ2-2, with 8 bases that match TRBD2. Per the germline V gene, CDR1 is SGHRS and CDR2 is YFSETQ. The CDR3 spans 16 residues. With 4 bases clipped from V and 4 bases from J, the junction kept 9 bases outside the gene matches. CDR3: CASSLTGGASTGELFF. DNA of the CDR3: TGCGCCAGCAGCCTAACCGGGGGGGCTAGCACCGGGGAGCTGTTTTTT.

CDR3 sequence reads: CASSTDRGGGPQHF. CDR3 sequence (DNA): TGTGCCAGCAGCACGGACAGGGGGGGTGGGCCCCAGCATTTT. The chain recombines TRBV28 with TRBJ1-5; 10 bases line up with TRBD1. J was trimmed by 9 bases and V by 6 bases; bases with no gene match: 8. Germline V gene sequence: CDR1 MDHEN, CDR2 SYDVKM. The CDR3 extends over 14 amino acids. The whole variable domain, remainder taken from reference TRBV28 and TRBJ1-5, is DVKVTQSSRYLVKRTGEKVFLECVQDMDHENMFWYRQDPGLGLRLIYFSYDVKMKEKGDIPEGYSVSREKKERFSLILESASTNQTSMYLCASSTDRGGGPQHFGDGTRLSIL.

The V call is TRBV7-2, the J call TRBJ1-1; D gene ambiguous. The germline CDR1 and CDR2 sequences are SGHTA and FQGNSA. This CDR3 contains 11 residues. V was cut by 5 bases and J by 5 bases, with 6 bases left in between. For the CDR3, the DNA is TGTGCCAGCAGCCACGGTACTGAAGCTTTCTTT. Translation gives CASSHGTEAFF.

Comment on this clone: Germline is not matched at one junction end, which may reflect a read error. This chain uses TRBV11-3 with TRBJ2-7, with D maybe TRBD2 (5 bases). Looked up from germline, CDR1 is SGHNT and CDR2 is YENEEA. The CDR3 has 12 residues. For the CDR3, the DNA is TGTGCCAGCAGCTCCCATCTGGGAGAGCAGTATTTC. This translates into CASSSHLGEQYF. Filled out from reference TRBV11-3 and TRBJ2-7, the complete variable domain reads EAGVVQSPRYKIIEKKQPVAFWCNPISGHNTLYWYLQNLGQGPELLIRYENEEAVDDSQLPKDRFSAERLKGVDSTLKIQPAELGDSAVYLCASSSHLGEQYFGPGTRLTVT.

This sequence joins TRBV7-6 and TRBJ1-3; 9 bases match TRBD1. The CDR3 is 16 amino acids. CDR1 and CDR2 (germline): SGHVS, FNYEAQ. The J segment lost 4 bases and the V segment lost 4 bases, leaving 8 bases of the junction unmatched. CDR3 coding DNA: TGTGCCAGCAGCTCGGGACAGGGATTTTCCGGAAACACCATATATTTT. Protein product: CASSSGQGFSGNTIYF.

The J gene is TRBJ2-1, the V gene TRBV30, with 12 bases that match TRBD1. Germline V gene sequence: CDR1 GTSNPN, CDR2 SVGIG (reference sequence). The V segment lost 4 bases and the J segment 7 bases; nucleotides outside the gene matches: 11. The CDR3 loop spans 16 amino acids. In nucleotides, the CDR3 is TGTGCCTGGACCGACGGGGACAGGGGGCTGAGGAATGAGCAGTTCTTC. Its translation: CAWTDGDRGLRNEQFF.

The V and J genes are TRBV11-2 and TRBJ2-7; the match to TRBD1 covers 9 bases. The CDR3 consists of 14 residues. Trimming took 5 bases from V and 3 from J; bases not matched to a gene: 5. Germline V gene data show CDR1 as SGHAT and CDR2 as FQNNGV. The CDR3 reads CASSRGTGSYEQYF. CDR3 DNA sequence: TGTGCCAGCAGCAGGGGGACAGGGAGCTACGAGCAGTACTTC.

The rearrangement joins TRBV7-2 to TRBJ1-2; no clear D. V was clipped by 1 base and J by 6 bases, with 9 bases between them. Germline loops: CDR1 SGHTA, CDR2 FQGNSA. This CDR3 has 13 amino acids. CDR3 sequence: CASSLVVQDGYTF. The CDR3 nucleotides are TGTGCCAGCAGCTTAGTTGTGCAGGATGGCTACACCTTC.

Comments on this clone: It is unclear where the CDR3 begins or ends on the DNA, so no DNA is shown, and the CDR3 is as TCRdb lists it. The chain carries TRBV5-1 and TRBJ2-2; the listed D gene, TRBD2, was not tested against the DNA. Looked up from germline, CDR1 is SGHRS and CDR2 is YFSETQ. The CDR3 spans 14 amino acids, including both terminal residues. CDR3 residues: CASSRTLRAGELFF.

This clone was found a few times. V usage is TRBV6-1 and J usage is TRBJ2-3, with TRBD1 matching 10 bases. This CDR3 is built from 16 residues. The J segment lost 2 bases and the V segment lost 4 bases, leaving 6 bases of the junction unmatched. Per germline, CDR1 MNHNS and CDR2 SASEGT. The CDR3 reads CASSALGTGDTDTQYF. The CDR3 nucleotides read TGTGCCAGCAGTGCCCTCGGGACAGGGGACACAGATACGCAGTATTTT.

This clone was seen more than once but under ten times. The rearrangement joins TRBV7-2 to TRBJ2-3; D is ambiguous. This CDR3 is built from 14 residues. Trimming stripped 3 bases from V and 5 bases from J, with 12 bases between. Germline V CDR1 and CDR2: SGHTA, FQGNSA. CDR3 DNA sequence: TGTGCCAGCAGCTTGATGGGCGCCATAGATACGCAGTATTTT. Translated, it gives CASSLMGAIDTQYF.

The chain is built from TRBV20-1 and TRBJ2-7; D call uncertain. The germline gives CDR1 DFQATT, CDR2 SNEGSKA (reference sequence). V lost 6 bases and J lost 3, with 6 bases in between. CDR3 length: 10 residues. In DNA, the CDR3 is TGCAGTGCACTCGACTACGAGCAGTACTTC. Its translation is CSALDYEQYF.

This rearrangement joins TRBV10-1 to TRBJ1-1; unclear D gene. The CDR3 sequence is 14 residues long. The germline V and J ends were trimmed by 5 bases and 4 bases, with 14 bases remaining between them. CDR1 and CDR2 from the germline V gene are WNHNN and SYGVQD (reference sequence). The CDR3 reads CASSLNRRSTEAFF. Here the CDR3 DNA reads TGCGCCAGCAGTCTCAATAGAAGAAGCACTGAAGCTTTCTTT.

The rearrangement links TRBV19 to TRBJ2-1; 14 positions agree with TRBD2. J lost 10 bases, V lost 4 bases, and 6 bases had no gene match. The CDR3 covers 15 residues. The germline gives CDR1 LNHDA, CDR2 SQIVND (reference sequence). The CDR3 sequence: CASSTGTSGSREQFF. The CDR3 DNA is TGTGCCAGTAGTACCGGGACTAGCGGGAGTAGGGAGCAGTTCTTC.

J is TRBJ1-5 and V is TRBV28, with D unresolved. Germline values: CDR1 MDHEN, CDR2 SYDVKM. Trimming removed 5 bases at V and 2 bases at J, with 13 bases between. The CDR3 consists of 15 residues. Here the CDR3 DNA reads TGTGCCAGCAGTAAAGGAGGCACGGGCAATCAGCCCCAGCATTTT. Translation gives CASSKGGTGNQPQHF.

The genes are TRBV11-2 and TRBJ2-5, with a possible D match to TRBD1 (5 bases). The V end lost 1 base, the J end lost 8 bases, and 17 bases lay between the germline ends. CDR3 size: 15 residues. In germline, CDR1 is SGHAT, CDR2 FQNNGV. CDR3 residues: CASSLGARQWETQYF. The CDR3 DNA sequence: TGTGCCAGCAGCTTAGGTGCTAGACAGTGGGAAACCCAGTACTTC.

V is TRBV5-6 and J is TRBJ2-7; TRBD1 is a possible D gene (6 bases). Trimming took 9 bases from V and 0 from J, leaving 13 bases between them. Per the germline V gene, CDR1 is SGHDT and CDR2 is YYEEEE. The CDR3 contains 13 residues. CDR3 nucleotide sequence: TGTGCCACCGCGTACAGGGACTCCTACGAGCAGTACTTC. Translated: CATAYRDSYEQYF.

The gene calls are TRBV5-1 and TRBJ1-2, with D perhaps matching TRBD1 (6 bases). The ends were cut back, 5 bases at V and 8 bases at J, with 16 bases in the middle. This CDR3 comprises 13 residues. The germline gives CDR1 SGHRS, CDR2 YFSETQ. CDR3: CASRQGISEGYTF. CDR3 coding DNA: TGCGCCAGCAGGCAGGGGATTTCAGAGGGCTACACCTTC. The variable domain in full, with the rest retrieved from reference TRBV5-1 and TRBJ1-2, is KAGVTQTPRYLIKTRGQQVTLSCSPISGHRSVSWYQQTPGQGLQFLFEYFSETQRNKGNFPGRFSGRQFSNSRSEMNVSTLELGDSALYLCASRQGISEGYTFGSGTRLTVV.

The rearrangement joins TRBV28 to TRBJ2-1; D perhaps matches TRBD1 (6 bases). The V and J ends lost 5 bases and 8 bases respectively, with 19 bases between them. The CDR3 runs 15 residues. Germline V CDR1 and CDR2: MDHEN, SYDVKM. CDR3 sequence reads: CASSTRDTQGDEQFF. DNA for the CDR3: TGTGCCAGCAGTACCCGGGACACCCAAGGGGATGAGCAGTTCTTC.

The gene calls are TRBV7-2 and TRBJ2-7; D unresolved. The CDR3 covers 17 residues. V dropped 3 bases and J dropped 4 bases, with 22 bases sitting between them. Per the germline V gene, CDR1 is SGHTA and CDR2 is FQGNSA. CDR3 sequence (DNA): TGTGCCAGCAGCTTCCCACGGAGTCGTGAAAGATTGTACGAGCAGTACTTC. Translation gives CASSFPRSRERLYEQYF.

This clone was detected only a few times. The chain links TRBV11-2 to TRBJ1-2, with TRBD1 as a possible D gene (5 bases). Per germline, CDR1 SGHAT and CDR2 FQNNGV. CDR3 length: 13 residues. The V gene lost 5 bases and the J gene lost 2 bases, with 9 bases spanning the gap. Written as DNA, the CDR3 is TGTGCCAGCAGCCGACAGCCCAACTATGGCTACACCTTC. This codes for CASSRQPNYGYTF.

V is TRBV19 and J is TRBJ2-5, with 11 bases fitting TRBD2. The CDR3 spans 18 residues. Unmatched junction bases numbered 10, after V lost 3 bases and J lost 1 base. The V gene's germline CDR1 is LNHDA and CDR2 SQIVND (reference sequence). The CDR3: CASSIGASGGRVQETQYF. CDR3 coding DNA: TGTGCCAGTAGTATTGGGGCTAGCGGGGGGAGGGTCCAAGAGACCCAGTACTTC.

V is TRBV19 and J is TRBJ2-3; TRBD2 agrees at 7 bases. The CDR3 sequence is 17 residues long. From germline, CDR1 is LNHDA and CDR2 SQIVND (reference sequence). With 3 bases clipped from V and 3 bases from J, the junction kept 12 bases outside the gene matches. The CDR3 nucleotides are TGTGCCAGTAGTATGGGCCCTGGGAGCGGGGTTACAGATACGCAGTATTTT. This sequence encodes CASSMGPGSGVTDTQYF.

V usage is TRBV7-9 and J usage is TRBJ1-1; D gene uncertain. The CDR3 has 12 residues. Looked up from germline, CDR1 is SEHNR and CDR2 is FQNEAQ (reference sequence). The V end was cut by 3 bases, the J end by 3 bases, with 5 bases between. CDR3 amino acids: CASSFGDTEAFF. The CDR3 DNA follows: TGTGCCAGCAGCTTCGGGGACACTGAAGCTTTCTTT.

The rearrangement links TRBV4-2 to TRBJ2-3; 10 positions agree with TRBD2. This CDR3 has 17 residues. Germline CDR1 LGHNA, CDR2 YNFKEQ. The junction had 11 bases not matched to a gene; V was cut back by 5 bases and J by 3 bases. For the CDR3, the DNA is TGTGCCAGCAGCGTGCGATCAGCGGGGGGGCAAACAGATACGCAGTATTTT. It is translated as CASSVRSAGGQTDTQYF.

The table lists this clone with a count of one. This chain uses TRBV6-5 with TRBJ2-6; a weak D match, TRBD1 (5 bases). CDR3 size: 16 residues. Trimming left V 1 base short and J 0 bases short, with 7 bases between. From germline, CDR1 is MNHEY and CDR2 SVGAGI. The CDR3 loop is CASSYLRGSGANVLTF. In DNA, the CDR3 is TGTGCCAGCAGTTACTTAAGGGGCTCTGGGGCCAACGTCCTGACTTTC.

V is TRBV6-5 and J is TRBJ1-2; D might be TRBD1 (6 bases). Trimming left V 7 bases short and J 2 bases short, with 11 bases between. In germline, CDR1 is MNHEY, CDR2 SVGAGI. The CDR3 sequence is 13 residues long. The CDR3 loop reads CASTLDRNYGYTF. CDR3 DNA: TGTGCCAGCACTCTCGACAGGAACTATGGCTACACCTTC.